This entry lists 32 T cell receptor beta chains sequenced from one sample in a study of blood T cell repertoires in COVID-19. Sequencing was performed with immunoSEQ multiplex PCR; in TCRdb, only in-frame clones are kept and a portion is missing. Of roughly 130,000 clones in the sample, around 83% were seen once. Sequenced sample: peripheral blood. These receptors were collected from a woman in her forties or fifties with acute or convalescent COVID-19.

This chain joins TRBV2 and TRBJ1-1; TRBD1 agrees at 9 bases. The CDR3 runs to 15 residues. With 6 bases clipped from V and 4 bases from J, the junction kept 9 bases outside the gene matches. Germline CDR1 and CDR2: SNHLY and FYNNEI. The CDR3 here is CASRMDRGYFTEAFF. DNA of the CDR3: TGTGCCAGCAGGATGGACAGGGGCTATTTCACTGAAGCTTTCTTT.

The chain joins TRBV7-2 to TRBJ1-3, with D unresolved. Germline CDR1 and CDR2: SGHTA and FQGNSA. Trimming cost V 7 bases and J 0 bases, with 7 bases left between them. This CDR3 region has 13 residues. For the CDR3, the DNA is TGTGCCAGCACCTCTAGCTCTGGAAACACCATATATTTT. Translated: CASTSSSGNTIYF.

This rearrangement joins TRBV30 to TRBJ2-3; possible D gene TRBD1, 5 bases. Germline-derived CDR1 and CDR2 are GTSNPN and SVGIG (reference sequence). The CDR3 length is 13 residues. Trimming stripped 1 base from V and 0 bases from J, with 5 bases between. The chain's CDR3 is CAWSAGSTDTQYF. The CDR3 coding sequence is TGTGCCTGGAGTGCAGGGAGCACAGATACGCAGTATTTT. The variable domain in full, completed from reference TRBV30 and TRBJ2-3, reads SQTIHQWPATLVQPVGSPLSLECTVEGTSNPNLYWYRQAAGRGLQLLFYSVGIGQISSEVPQNLSASRPQDRQFILSSKKLLLSDSGFYLCAWSAGSTDTQYFGPGTRLTVL.

The chain combines TRBV12-3 or TRBV12-4 with TRBJ2-1, with D maybe TRBD1 (5 bases). This CDR3 is built from 12 residues. V lost 8 bases to trimming and J lost 2 bases, with 7 bases between them. The CDR3 region is CASEQAYNEQFF. In nucleotides, the CDR3 is TGTGCCAGCGAACAGGCCTACAATGAGCAGTTCTTC.

The chain recombines TRBV5-8 with TRBJ1-2, with 9 bases fitting TRBD1. Germline V gene sequence: CDR1 SGHTS, CDR2 YDEGEE. V was pared by 4 bases and J by 4 bases, with 8 bases of the junction left unmatched. There are 15 residues in the CDR3. In DNA form, the CDR3 reads TGTGCCAGCAGCCCCACGACAGGGGGAGGCTATGGCTACACCTTC. Translation: CASSPTTGGGYGYTF.

The rearrangement joins TRBV10-1 to TRBJ2-7; D may be TRBD2 (6 bases). V was pared by 6 bases and J by 4 bases, with 16 bases between. Per the germline V gene, CDR1 is WNHNN and CDR2 is SYGVQD (reference sequence). This CDR3 region has 14 residues. This chain's CDR3 is CASSPTGGTYEQYF. The CDR3 DNA follows: TGCGCCAGCAGCCCGACTGGCGGGACTTACGAGCAGTACTTC.

The rearrangement links TRBV7-6 to TRBJ2-2, with TRBD1 matching over 7 bases. The CDR3 extends over 17 amino acids. J lost 6 bases, V lost 5 bases, and 15 bases had no gene match. CDR1 and CDR2 from the germline V gene are SGHVS and FNYEAQ. The CDR3 sequence: CASSTRRQGVGSGELFF. The CDR3 region has the DNA TGTGCCAGCAGCACCCGACGACAGGGAGTTGGTTCCGGGGAGCTGTTTTTT.

The table lists this clone with a few counts. The chain couples TRBV7-6 to TRBJ1-4; 8 bases match TRBD1. The length of the CDR3 is 16 residues. Germline V gene lookup returns CDR1 SGHVS and CDR2 FNYEAQ. Germline trimming cut 2 bases from V and 8 bases from J; bases unmatched to any gene: 10. The CDR3 coding sequence is TGTGCCAGCAGCTTACCTAGGACAGGGCTGGACGAAAAACTGTTTTTT. Its translation: CASSLPRTGLDEKLFF.

CDR3 region: CASSDELNYGYTF. DNA of the CDR3: TGTGCCAGCAGTGATGAGCTGAACTATGGCTACACCTTC. V gene TRBV6-1 combines with J gene TRBJ1-2, with no clear D. CDR1 is MNHNS, CDR2 SASEGT, per germline. This CDR3 spans 13 amino acids. Trimming took 3 bases from V and 2 from J, leaving 7 bases between them.

V is TRBV6-5 and J is TRBJ2-1, with TRBD1 matching 11 bases. The CDR3 is 14 amino acids. V gave up 5 bases and J gave up 8 bases; unmatched junction bases: 5. Germline V gives CDR1 MNHEY, CDR2 SVGAGI. CDR3 loop: CASSRTGGVDEQFF. For the CDR3, the DNA is TGTGCCAGCAGTCGGACAGGGGGCGTCGATGAGCAGTTCTTC.

CDR3 residues: CASSPWKGDRGIDTQYF. The DNA of the CDR3 is TGTGCCAGCTCACCATGGAAGGGAGACAGGGGGATAGATACGCAGTATTTT. The V and J genes are TRBV18 and TRBJ2-3; 9 bases align to TRBD1. This CDR3 has 17 amino acids. CDR1 and CDR2 (germline): KGHSH, LQKENI. The V segment lost 2 bases and the J segment 5 bases; nucleotides outside the gene matches: 11.

This clone was seen a single time. This rearrangement joins TRBV5-6 to TRBJ1-1; 9 bases match TRBD1. Germline assignment: CDR1 SGHDT and CDR2 YYEEEE. The CDR3 extends over 16 amino acids. The V and J ends lost 4 bases and 4 bases, in that order; junction bases with no gene match: 11. Written as DNA, the CDR3 is TGTGCCAGCAGCCCTGGACAGGGGACTCTAATCACTGAAGCTTTCTTT. Translated, it gives CASSPGQGTLITEAFF.

V is TRBV5-6 and J is TRBJ1-6; D is undetermined. This CDR3 comprises 13 residues. From germline, CDR1 is SGHDT and CDR2 YYEEEE. The V and J ends lost 4 bases and 10 bases respectively, with 12 bases between them. The CDR3 DNA is TGTGCCAGCAGCCTGGGTTTGGCCTCACCCCTCCACTTT. It encodes CASSLGLASPLHF. Variable domain in full (rest from reference TRBV5-6 and TRBJ1-6): DAGVTQSPTHLIKTRGQQVTLRCSPKSGHDTVSWYQQALGQGPQFIFQYYEEEERQRGNFPDRFSGHQFPNYSSELNVNALLLGDSALYLCASSLGLASPLHFGNGTRLTVT.

V gene TRBV2 combines with J gene TRBJ1-5; 10 nucleotides agree with TRBD1. The trim removed 7 bases at V and 5 bases at J, leaving 5 bases unmatched. Germline CDR1 is SNHLY and CDR2 is FYNNEI. The CDR3 runs 14 residues. CDR3 bases: TGTGCCAGCAATTCTGACAGGGGGCATCAGCCCCAGCATTTT. Protein sequence: CASNSDRGHQPQHF. Full variable domain (missing parts from reference TRBV2 and TRBJ1-5): EPEVTQTPSHQVTQMGQEVILRCVPISNHLYFYWYRQILGQKVEFLVSFYNNEISEKSEIFDDQFSVERPDGSNFTLKIRSTKLEDSAMYFCASNSDRGHQPQHFGDGTRLSIL.

The chain links TRBV5-5 to TRBJ2-7; 9 bases fit TRBD1. The CDR3 runs 15 residues. J lost 3 bases, V lost 4 bases, and 8 bases had no gene match. Per germline, CDR1 SGHKS and CDR2 YYEKEE (reference sequence). The CDR3 sequence is CASSPGTGLHYEQYF. In DNA, the CDR3 is TGTGCCAGCAGCCCTGGGACAGGGTTGCACTACGAGCAGTACTTC.

V usage is TRBV27 and J usage is TRBJ2-1; 9 nucleotides align to TRBD2. CDR1 is MNHEY and CDR2 is SMNVEV in the germline V gene (reference sequence). The CDR3 length is 14 residues. With 6 bases clipped from V and 9 bases from J, the junction kept 9 bases outside the gene matches. Written as DNA, the CDR3 is TGTGCCAGCAGCCCAGCGGGGGGAGGTCGTGAGCAGTTCTTC. Residues: CASSPAGGGREQFF.

This chain links TRBV27 with TRBJ1-5, with D uncertain. This CDR3 region has 13 residues. From germline, CDR1 is MNHEY and CDR2 SMNVEV (reference sequence). Trimming removed 6 bases from V and 4 bases from J, with 10 bases in between. The DNA for the CDR3 is TGTGCCAGCAGCGGAGACCTTAATCAGCCCCAGCATTTT. Amino acid sequence: CASSGDLNQPQHF.

The chain joins TRBV2 to TRBJ1-5; D remains unclear. CDR1 and CDR2 from the germline V gene are SNHLY and FYNNEI. V was shortened by 3 bases and J by 3 bases, with 9 bases between the two germline ends. The CDR3 is 14 amino acids. In nucleotides, the CDR3 is TGTGCCAGCAGTGAGTTTCTCCCCAATCAGCCCCAGCATTTT. Residues: CASSEFLPNQPQHF.

The chain recombines TRBV10-3 with TRBJ2-7; 8 nucleotides match TRBD1. V lost 3 bases and J lost 6; bases outside the gene matches: 10. CDR1 is ENHRY and CDR2 is SYGVKD in the germline V gene. The CDR3 is 15 residues long. The CDR3 DNA follows: TGTGCCATCAGTGATGGGCAGGGGGCTTCTCTCGAGCAGTACTTC. Its translation: CAISDGQGASLEQYF.

This clone was found once. The chain joins TRBV5-8 to TRBJ2-6; 11 bases agree with TRBD2. The trim removed 2 bases at V and 3 bases at J, leaving 7 bases unmatched. Looked up from germline, CDR1 is SGHTS and CDR2 is YDEGEE. This CDR3 spans 18 amino acids. As DNA, the CDR3 is TGTGCCAGCAGCTTAATTCTAGCGGGGGGAAGTGGGGCCAACGTCCTGACTTTC. Its translation is CASSLILAGGSGANVLTF.

CDR3 DNA sequence: TGTGCCAGCAGCCAAGTGGGCATTAATGAAAAACTGTTTTTT. Its protein is CASSQVGINEKLFF. The V and J genes are TRBV3-1 (or the pseudogene TRBV3-2) and TRBJ1-4; D is uncertain. From germline, CDR1 is LGHDT and CDR2 YNNKEL (reference sequence). The V and J ends lost 1 base and 4 bases respectively, with 7 bases between them. The CDR3 has 14 residues.

The chain is built from TRBV30 and TRBJ1-4; D possibly corresponds to TRBD1 (5 bases). Trimming took 0 bases from V and 6 from J, leaving 11 bases between them. The V gene's germline CDR1 is GTSNPN and CDR2 SVGIG (reference sequence). The CDR3 is made up of 14 amino acids. In DNA, the CDR3 is TGTGCCTGGAGTGTATCGAAGACAGATGAAAAACTGTTTTTT. Translation gives CAWSVSKTDEKLFF. The entire variable domain, with the rest obtained from reference TRBV30 and TRBJ1-4, is as follows: SQTIHQWPATLVQPVGSPLSLECTVEGTSNPNLYWYRQAAGRGLQLLFYSVGIGQISSEVPQNLSASRPQDRQFILSSKKLLLSDSGFYLCAWSVSKTDEKLFFGSGTQLSVL.

In nucleotides, the CDR3 is TGTGCCAGCAGCTCCTTGGACAGCGTGGGGGAGCTGTTTTTT. Residues: CASSSLDSVGELFF. The V call is TRBV11-2, the J call TRBJ2-2, with D possibly matching TRBD1 (6 bases). CDR3 size: 14 residues. Deletions cut 4 bases from V and 8 bases from J, with 14 bases between. From germline, CDR1 is SGHAT and CDR2 FQNNGV.

The CDR3 region is CASSPQGDTQYF. CDR3 DNA: TGTGCCAGCAGTCCACAGGGGGATACGCAGTATTTT. The chain links TRBV12-3 or TRBV12-4 to TRBJ2-3; 7 bases agree with TRBD1. The CDR3 loop spans 12 amino acids. The ends lost 5 bases at V and 6 bases at J; junction bases unmatched: 2.

Only a few counts were recorded for this clone. An end of the junction does not agree with germline; a read error may underlie this. The genes are TRBV6-6 and TRBJ2-1, with 11 bases lining up with TRBD2. From germline, CDR1 is MNHNY and CDR2 SVGAGI (reference sequence). The CDR3 is 15 residues long. Here the CDR3 reads CAGSSGGDGVEEQFF. CDR3 coding DNA: TGTGCCGGCAGTAGCGGGGGGGACGGGGTGGAAGAGCAGTTCTTC.

J is TRBJ2-1 and V is TRBV24-1; D may be TRBD2 (5 bases). This CDR3 has 15 residues. Germline CDR1 and CDR2: KGHDR and SFDVKD. Trimming took off 6 bases at V and 5 bases at J, with 16 bases between the two ends. The CDR3 loop reads CATSTGKGFDNEQFF. The CDR3 region has the DNA TGTGCCACCAGTACGGGGAAAGGGTTTGACAATGAGCAGTTCTTC.

The chain links TRBV28 to TRBJ1-1; tentative D call: TRBD1 (5 bases). From germline, CDR1 is MDHEN and CDR2 SYDVKM. This CDR3 has 14 residues. V was shortened by 4 bases and J by 1 base, with 10 bases between the two germline ends. The CDR3 reads CASSWARENTEAFF. CDR3 nucleotide sequence: TGTGCCAGCAGTTGGGCCAGGGAGAACACTGAAGCTTTCTTT.

The J gene is TRBJ1-1, the V gene TRBV19; 7 nucleotides match TRBD1. The CDR3 extends over 14 amino acids. The V gene's germline CDR1 is LNHDA and CDR2 SQIVND (reference sequence). Germline trimming cut 4 bases from V and 0 bases from J; bases unmatched to any gene: 2. The CDR3 sequence is CASSNQGVNTEAFF. CDR3 DNA sequence: TGTGCCAGTAGTAACCAGGGGGTGAACACTGAAGCTTTCTTT.

This chain uses TRBV7-8 with TRBJ2-3; 8 bases match TRBD2. The CDR3 covers 16 residues. The germline V gene encodes CDR1 SGHVS and CDR2 FQNEAQ. After removal of 7 bases from V and 2 bases from J, the junction contained 11 bases not matched to a gene. CDR3 amino acids: CASISRGDLNTDTQYF. DNA of the CDR3: TGTGCCAGCATCTCGCGGGGGGACCTTAACACAGATACGCAGTATTTT.

The chain recombines TRBV30 with TRBJ2-1; 9 bases are a match to TRBD2. Germline V CDR1 and CDR2: GTSNPN, SVGIG (reference sequence). Germline trimming cut 1 base from V and 4 bases from J; bases unmatched to any gene: 2. There are 14 residues in the CDR3. This chain's CDR3 is CAWSGTSAYNEQFF. The CDR3, as DNA: TGTGCCTGGAGTGGGACTAGCGCATACAATGAGCAGTTCTTC.

The chain joins TRBV19 to TRBJ1-5, with D uncertain. Germline V gene sequence: CDR1 LNHDA, CDR2 SQIVND (reference sequence). The V end was cut by 1 base, the J end by 6 bases, with 16 bases between. CDR3 length equals 16 residues. CDR3 loop: CASSIVPGISGQPQHF. CDR3 nucleotide sequence: TGTGCCAGTAGTATAGTTCCGGGGATCAGCGGTCAGCCCCAGCATTTT. Full variable domain (missing parts from reference TRBV19 and TRBJ1-5): DGGITQSPKYLFRKEGQNVTLSCEQNLNHDAMYWYRQDPGQGLRLIYYSQIVNDFQKGDIAEGYSVSREKKESFPLTVTSAQKNPTAFYLCASSIVPGISGQPQHFGDGTRLSIL.

The chain combines TRBV7-8 with TRBJ1-1, with TRBD1 matching 9 bases. The V gene end was trimmed by 5 bases and the J gene end by 4 bases; junction bases not matched to a gene: 8. Germline V gene sequence: CDR1 SGHVS, CDR2 FQNEAQ. CDR3 size: 15 residues. The CDR3 loop is CASSKDDRGITEAFF. CDR3 sequence (DNA): TGTGCCAGCAGCAAAGACGACAGGGGGATCACTGAAGCTTTCTTT.